This TCR beta chain was sequenced in a study of control samples from healthy donors and cancer patients. The table came from immunoSEQ multiplex PCR; TCRdb's copy has only in-frame clones and leaves some out. The table shows around 71,000 clones, with 70% to 90% occurring only once. This clone was picked up a small number of times. CDR1 and CDR2 (germline): KGHDR, SFDVKD. The CDR3 totals 18 residues. V was pared by 4 bases and J by 4 bases, with 24 bases between. The chain couples TRBV24-1 to TRBJ2-5; D perhaps matches TRBD1 (7 bases). Sequenced: PBMCs. The sequence was collected from a woman aged 45-60 years with head and neck cancer. In DNA form, the CDR3 reads TGTGCCACCAGTGACAACAACCCCGACAGGGAGGAAAGAGAGACCCAGTACTTC. Translation gives CATSDNNPDREERETQYF.